This entry lists 13 T cell receptor beta chains sequenced from one sample in a study of vaccination and CD4 T cells after COVID-19. No antigen is known for these receptors. Oncomine TCR Beta short-read sequencing was applied to DNA from cultured CD4+ T cells. TCRdb ran MiXCR on the PCR reads and lists one entry per CDR3 protein. The sample gives around 13,000 distinct CDR3 sequences, around half of which show up once; less than 20% is in the top ten. As for treatment: approximately 9-day PBMC culture with coronavirus spike peptide pools or control peptides (ViraFEST assay). Sequencing was carried out using CD4+ T cells from blood, cultured in vitro. The receptors stem from a human donor who had recovered from COVID-19.

DNA for the CDR3: TGCAGTGCCAGTGAGATTAGCGGGAGATCCTACAATGAGCAGTTCTTC. The encoded protein is CSASEISGRSYNEQFF. This sequence joins TRBV20-1 and TRBJ2-1, with TRBD2 matching 9 bases. CDR3 length: 16 residues. Germline CDR1 and CDR2: DFQATT and SNEGSKA (reference sequence). J lost 1 base, V lost 6 bases, and 10 bases had no gene match.

The rearrangement joins TRBV28 to TRBJ2-7, with D possibly being TRBD2 (6 bases). Trimming shortened V by 4 bases and J by 2 bases, and 15 bases separated the two germline ends. Germline loops: CDR1 MDHEN, CDR2 SYDVKM. This CDR3 region has 15 residues. As DNA, the CDR3 is TGTGCCAGCAGTTCGCGGGGTCGGCCCCCCTACGAGCAGTACTTC. Its translation is CASSSRGRPPYEQYF.

V gene TRBV29-1 combines with J gene TRBJ2-1, with TRBD2 identical over 10 bases. Unmatched junction bases numbered 6, after V lost 6 bases and J lost 4 bases. The V gene's germline CDR1 is SQVTM and CDR2 ANQGSEA. The CDR3 length is 14 residues. DNA of the CDR3: TGCAGCGTCGCGAGGACTAGCGGTTACAATGAGCAGTTCTTC. This sequence encodes CSVARTSGYNEQFF.

This clonotype was observed a few times. This rearrangement joins TRBV11-3 to TRBJ1-1, with 8 nucleotides matching TRBD1. Per germline, CDR1 SGHNT and CDR2 YENEEA. V dropped 5 bases and J dropped 6; count of bases not matched to a gene: 8. This CDR3 is 14 amino acids long. The CDR3 is CASSAGGRNSEAFF. As DNA, the CDR3 is TGTGCCAGCAGCGCAGGGGGCCGAAACTCTGAAGCTTTCTTT.

This clonotype was seen only a few times. The chain employs TRBV7-2 and TRBJ1-5; D ambiguous. From germline, CDR1 is SGHTA and CDR2 FQGNSA. V lost 2 bases to trimming and J lost 5 bases, with 7 bases between them. This CDR3 is built from 13 residues. CDR3 amino acids: CASSLSGDQPQHF. As DNA, the CDR3 is TGTGCCAGCAGCTTATCAGGTGATCAGCCCCAGCATTTT.

The V gene is TRBV4-1, the J gene TRBJ1-5; D call uncertain. The CDR3 is made up of 15 amino acids. Germline V gives CDR1 MGHRA, CDR2 YSYEKL. V was trimmed by 1 base and J by 9 bases, leaving 16 bases between them. CDR3 sequence reads: CASSQGGSGTLPQHF. The CDR3 bases are TGCGCCAGCAGCCAAGGAGGTTCAGGTACACTGCCCCAGCATTTT.

This clonotype was seen a handful of times. The gene calls are TRBV10-3 and TRBJ2-5; 7 bases agree with TRBD1. Germline V gives CDR1 ENHRY, CDR2 SYGVKD. Trimming took 3 bases from V and 2 from J; bases not matched to a gene: 6. The CDR3 runs to 15 residues. CDR3: CAISDLGGDQETQYF. The CDR3 DNA is TGTGCCATCAGTGATTTAGGGGGCGATCAAGAGACCCAGTACTTC.

The rearrangement links TRBV5-1 to TRBJ2-1; TRBD2 is a possible D gene (5 bases). Trimming left V 4 bases short and J 9 bases short, with 11 bases between. The CDR3 has 12 residues. Germline-derived CDR1 and CDR2 are SGHRS and YFSETQ. The CDR3 DNA follows: TGCGCCAGCAGCCAGCCGACTATTGAGCAGTTCTTC. It yields the protein CASSQPTIEQFF.

The rearrangement joins TRBV5-1 to TRBJ1-1; weak D call: TRBD1 (6 bases). V was trimmed by 4 bases and J by 0 bases, leaving 13 bases between them. The CDR3 consists of 15 residues. CDR1 is SGHRS, CDR2 YFSETQ, per germline. The CDR3 nucleotides read TGCGCCAGCAGCACCTTCACAGGGATGAACACTGAAGCTTTCTTT. It codes for CASSTFTGMNTEAFF. Drawing the rest from reference TRBV5-1 and TRBJ1-1, the complete variable domain is KAGVTQTPRYLIKTRGQQVTLSCSPISGHRSVSWYQQTPGQGLQFLFEYFSETQRNKGNFPGRFSGRQFSNSRSEMNVSTLELGDSALYLCASSTFTGMNTEAFFGQGTRLTVV.

V usage is TRBV12-3 or TRBV12-4 and J usage is TRBJ1-2; D not resolved. The CDR3 spans 13 residues. Trimming pared 3 bases from V and 2 bases from J, leaving 7 bases between. The CDR3 spells CASSFGQNYGYTF. The CDR3 nucleotides are TGTGCCAGCAGTTTCGGCCAGAACTATGGCTACACCTTC.

This clonotype was seen more than once but under ten times. The rearrangement joins TRBV2 to TRBJ1-1; no clear D. V lost 7 bases to trimming and J lost 1 base, with 7 bases between them. Germline loops: CDR1 SNHLY, CDR2 FYNNEI. The CDR3 has 12 residues. CDR3 protein: CASKIQNTEAFF. The CDR3 nucleotides read TGTGCCAGCAAAATACAGAACACTGAAGCTTTCTTT.

The rearrangement joins TRBV15 to TRBJ1-6; D is unclear. The length of the CDR3 is 15 residues. Per germline, CDR1 LNHNV and CDR2 YYDKDF (reference sequence). The ends were cut back, 0 bases at V and 7 bases at J, with 10 bases in the middle. The CDR3 DNA reads as TGTGCCACCAGCAGAGATACACACCAGAATTCACCCCTCCACTTT. Amino acid sequence: CATSRDTHQNSPLHF. Filled out from reference TRBV15 and TRBJ1-6, the complete variable domain reads DAMVIQNPRYQVTQFGKPVTLSCSQTLNHNVMYWYQQKSSQAPKLLFHYYDKDFNNEADTPDNFQSRRPNTSFCFLDIRSPGLGDTAMYLCATSRDTHQNSPLHFGNGTRLTVT.

The rearrangement uses TRBV6-1 and TRBJ2-7; 7 nucleotides match TRBD1. In germline, CDR1 is MNHNS, CDR2 SASEGT. The CDR3 sequence is 13 residues long. V lost 5 bases, J lost 6 bases, and 7 bases stayed unmatched. CDR3 region: CASSTLGGGEQYF. CDR3 coding DNA: TGTGCCAGCAGTACCTTAGGGGGCGGCGAGCAGTACTTC.